The clone carrying this T cell receptor gamma chain is labeled large. Other DNA sequences within the sample encode an identical CDR3. TCRdb ran CATT on the reads. Of fewer than 450 gamma-chain clones listed, about 44% are singletons. The data belong to a study of gamma-delta chains in newborns, infants, children. The TCR originated in a child who was a newborn, infant or young child, either healthy, febrile or measles-vaccinated (not recorded which). Sequencing input: blood.

DNA for the CDR3: TGTGCCTTGTGGGAGCCCCAAGAGTTGGGCAAAAAAATCAAGGTATTT. Amino acid sequence: CALWEPQELGKKIKVF. The gene calls are TRGV9 and TRGJP. No J gene was available from TCRdb, and it was assigned here by a germline match of the DNA. V lost 3 bases to trimming and J lost 4 bases; unmatched junction nucleotides: 3. The CDR3 is made up of 16 amino acids. The germline CDR1 and CDR2 sequences are GITISATS and ISYDGTV (reference sequence).